This TCR beta chain is from a study of shared clonotypes between healthy human individuals. Study-level background: Aged between 18 and 49, the donors were a couple of women and three men.

Deep was the level at which the assay was run. Replicate sorted-subset PCRs were loaded with 150 to 250 ng DNA, 25,000 to 30,000 T cell genomes. The assay was immunoSEQ multiplex PCR, and TCRdb's table has in-frame clones only and misses some. The repertoire has about 1.1 million clones, about 84% of them found once; the top ten carry 0.52%. Trimming removed 0 bases at V and 5 bases at J, with 11 bases between. This CDR3 region has 14 residues. Germline V gene lookup returns CDR1 SGHRS and CDR2 YFSETQ. The sequence was collected from a man younger than 30 in good health. Some clones in this sample may be carry-over from other donors' samples. The chain employs TRBV5-1 and TRBJ2-5, with D perhaps given as TRBD1 or TRBD2 (5 bases each). The sequencing input was memory CD4+ T cells from PBMCs. Subset: CD45RA-negative fraction. The CDR3 region is CASSLVLGTETQYF. The CDR3 DNA follows: TGCGCCAGCAGCTTGGTTCTGGGGACGGAGACCCAGTACTTC. The full variable domain, in which reference TRBV5-1 and TRBJ2-5 provide the parts outside the CDR3, is KAGVTQTPRYLIKTRGQQVTLSCSPISGHRSVSWYQQTPGQGLQFLFEYFSETQRNKGNFPGRFSGRQFSNSRSEMNVSTLELGDSALYLCASSLVLGTETQYFGPGTRLLVL.